The 27 T cell receptor beta chains in this list originate from one sample, sequenced in a study of T cells in Graves' hyperthyroidism and ophthalmopathy (dated by TCRdb to the late 2010s). Library creation used multiplex PCR. The reads were generated on an Illumina HiSeq 2000. The TCR beta CDR3 regions were amplified from the RNA transcripts. For the first round of RT-PCR on the TCR CDR3, the HTBI primer set was used together with the Qiagen OneStep RT-PCR kit. Starting from the raw public reads, TCRdb applied fastp trimming at Q25, assembled clones with MiXCR and retained in-frame beta chains. Identical CDR3 proteins give one entry, which carries the most common genes and DNA. The sample table lists approximately 600,000 distinct CDR3 sequences, approximately 15% of them with a count of one. The ten largest clones take up 7% to 9% of the sample. The sequenced material came from blood. These receptors were obtained from a young woman with Graves' ophthalmopathy.

The chain is built from TRBV5-6 and TRBJ2-2; the match to TRBD1 covers 9 bases. CDR1 and CDR2 (germline): SGHDT, YYEEEE. V lost 4 bases, J lost 5 bases, and 6 bases stayed unmatched. The CDR3 extends over 15 amino acids. The CDR3 is CASSRNRGRTGELFF. CDR3 bases: TGTGCCAGCAGCCGGAACAGGGGGCGGACCGGGGAGCTGTTTTTT. The variable domain in full, with the rest retrieved from reference TRBV5-6 and TRBJ2-2, is DAGVTQSPTHLIKTRGQQVTLRCSPKSGHDTVSWYQQALGQGPQFIFQYYEEEERQRGNFPDRFSGHQFPNYSSELNVNALLLGDSALYLCASSRNRGRTGELFFGEGSRLTVL.

This clonotype was observed at least ten times. V usage is TRBV12-3 or TRBV12-4 and J usage is TRBJ2-7; D gene unclear. Trimming pared 5 bases from V and 3 bases from J, leaving 14 bases between. There are 14 residues in the CDR3. The CDR3 nucleotides are TGTGCCAGCAGTAGCCGTCAGATAAACTACGAGCAGTACTTC. Translated: CASSSRQINYEQYF.

The chain carries TRBV10-3 and TRBJ1-5, with D perhaps matching TRBD1 (5 bases). Trimming left V 3 bases short and J 0 bases short, with 21 bases between. Per the germline V gene, CDR1 is ENHRY and CDR2 is SYGVKD. The CDR3 is 19 amino acids. CDR3 sequence: CAISDGGSTSQRSNQPQHF. CDR3 nucleotide sequence: TGTGCCATCAGTGATGGGGGGTCCACGTCCCAACGTAGCAATCAGCCCCAGCATTTT.

This rearrangement joins TRBV20-1 to TRBJ2-7; D tentatively reads TRBD1 or TRBD2 (7 bases each). CDR1 DFQATT and CDR2 SNEGSKA come from the germline V gene (reference sequence). CDR3 size: 15 residues. V lost 0 bases to trimming and J lost 1 base, with 13 bases between them. The CDR3 bases are TGCAGTGCTAGAGATCAGGGGGGGGCGTCCTACGAGCAGTACTTC. It encodes CSARDQGGASYEQYF.

The V gene is TRBV20-1, the J gene TRBJ2-3; D is unclear. The CDR3 covers 14 residues. Germline loops: CDR1 DFQATT, CDR2 SNEGSKA (reference sequence). Trimming took off 1 base at V and 1 base at J, with 9 bases between the two ends. The CDR3 here is CSARATLGTDTQYF. CDR3 nucleotides: TGCAGTGCTAGAGCCACCCTGGGCACAGATACGCAGTATTTT.

The chain links TRBV6-1 to TRBJ2-3, with D tentatively TRBD2 (6 bases). The CDR3 contains 16 residues. The germline V gene has CDR1 MNHNS and CDR2 SASEGT. Trimming removed 7 bases from V and 0 bases from J, with 17 bases in between. CDR3 DNA: TGTGCCAGCAAGACTAGTGGGGCCTCTAGCACAGATACGCAGTATTTT. This sequence encodes CASKTSGASSTDTQYF.

This clonotype was seen ten or more times. The chain carries TRBV6-1 and TRBJ2-1; 7 nucleotides align to TRBD1. V gave up 5 bases and J gave up 4 bases; unmatched junction bases: 11. CDR1 is MNHNS and CDR2 is SASEGT in the germline V gene. The CDR3 is 16 residues long. The CDR3 loop reads CASSYLQGSGYNEQFF. The CDR3 DNA reads TGTGCCAGCAGTTATCTACAGGGGTCGGGATACAATGAGCAGTTCTTC.

Only a few counts were recorded for this clonotype. The J gene is TRBJ1-1, the V gene TRBV11-2; 10 bases line up with TRBD1. CDR1 and CDR2 (germline): SGHAT, FQNNGV. The CDR3 loop spans 17 amino acids. V dropped 6 bases and J dropped 5; count of bases not matched to a gene: 15. CDR3 protein: CASRPGTGARIGTEAFF. The CDR3 nucleotides are TGTGCCAGCAGGCCAGGGACAGGGGCGAGAATTGGGACTGAAGCTTTCTTT.

The table lists this clonotype with many counts. This chain uses TRBV2 with TRBJ1-2; D gene ambiguous. Germline V gene data show CDR1 as SNHLY and CDR2 as FYNNEI. The ends were cut back, 7 bases at V and 1 base at J, with 10 bases in the middle. This CDR3 spans 13 amino acids. The CDR3 sequence: CASTPWGNYGYTF. In DNA, the CDR3 is TGTGCCAGCACTCCGTGGGGTAACTATGGCTACACCTTC.

This clonotype was detected many times. The V call is TRBV3-1, the J call TRBJ2-7; no clear D. In germline, CDR1 is LGHDT, CDR2 YNNKEL (reference sequence). V was pared by 7 bases and J by 6 bases, with 10 bases between. This CDR3 contains 11 residues. For the CDR3, the DNA is TGTGCCAGCACCACCATAGTCGAGCAGTACTTC. Its translation: CASTTIVEQYF.

This clonotype was counted many times. V is TRBV29-1 and J is TRBJ2-1, with 8 nucleotides matching TRBD1. The junction had 8 bases not matched to a gene; V was cut back by 4 bases and J by 9 bases. Germline CDR1 reads SQVTM; CDR2 reads ANQGSEA. The CDR3 length is 13 residues. The CDR3 region has the DNA TGCAGCGTTGGCAGGGGGCCTAGCATTGAGCAGTTCTTC. This sequence encodes CSVGRGPSIEQFF.

This clonotype has at least ten counts. The chain has TRBV28 and TRBJ2-7; 12 positions match TRBD2. CDR3 length: 19 amino acids. The V segment lost 4 bases and the J segment 5 bases; nucleotides outside the gene matches: 18. Germline V gene lookup returns CDR1 MDHEN and CDR2 SYDVKM. CDR3 loop: CASSSSLGLAGQRRNEQYF. The CDR3 coding sequence is TGTGCCAGCAGTTCTTCACTCGGACTAGCGGGACAACGTAGGAACGAGCAGTACTTC. The full variable domain, with the rest looked up from reference TRBV28 and TRBJ2-7, is DVKVTQSSRYLVKRTGEKVFLECVQDMDHENMFWYRQDPGLGLRLIYFSYDVKMKEKGDIPEGYSVSREKKERFSLILESASTNQTSMYLCASSSSLGLAGQRRNEQYFGPGTRLTVT.

This clonotype came up a few times. V gene TRBV4-1 combines with J gene TRBJ1-1; D not resolved. The CDR3 contains 15 residues. Per the germline V gene, CDR1 is MGHRA and CDR2 is YSYEKL. The ends were cut back, 4 bases at V and 4 bases at J, with 16 bases in the middle. CDR3 bases: TGCGCCAGCAGCCCAAGAATTTTGGGTTCCACTGAAGCTTTCTTT. This gives the protein CASSPRILGSTEAFF.

The chain combines TRBV19 with TRBJ1-5, with 12 positions matching TRBD1. Trimming at V came to 6 bases and at J to 6 bases, leaving 9 bases not matched to a gene. The CDR3 totals 16 residues. Germline CDR1 reads LNHDA; CDR2 reads SQIVND (reference sequence). CDR3 residues: CASRSWGTGGGQPQHF. CDR3 bases: TGTGCCAGTAGATCCTGGGGGACAGGGGGCGGTCAGCCCCAGCATTTT. Variable domain in full (rest from reference TRBV19 and TRBJ1-5): DGGITQSPKYLFRKEGQNVTLSCEQNLNHDAMYWYRQDPGQGLRLIYYSQIVNDFQKGDIAEGYSVSREKKESFPLTVTSAQKNPTAFYLCASRSWGTGGGQPQHFGDGTRLSIL.

In its sample, this clonotype was seen many times. The gene calls are TRBV6-5 and TRBJ2-2; the match to TRBD1 covers 8 bases. With 2 bases clipped from V and 3 bases from J, the junction kept 11 bases outside the gene matches. CDR1 is MNHEY and CDR2 is SVGAGI in the germline V gene. This CDR3 spans 18 amino acids. The CDR3 reads CASSYSRGLFDYTGELFF. CDR3 bases: TGTGCCAGCAGTTACAGCAGGGGGCTGTTTGATTACACCGGGGAGCTGTTTTTT.

In the case of this clonotype: The junction does not match germline at one end; this may be a read error. The rearrangement links TRBV9 to TRBJ2-2; perhaps TRBD2 as D (6 bases). Germline V CDR1 and CDR2: SGDLS, YYNGEE. CDR3 size: 15 residues. The chain's CDR3 is CASSVETRGTGGLFF. CDR3 DNA: TGTGCCAGCAGCGTAGAGACTAGGGGCACCGGGGGGCTGTTTTTT.

This clonotype came up many times. The V gene is TRBV12-3 or TRBV12-4, the J gene TRBJ2-1, with 8 nucleotides matching TRBD2. The CDR3 runs 17 residues. V lost 1 base and J lost 7; bases outside the gene matches: 12. The DNA of the CDR3 is TGTGCCAGCAGTTTAGAGACTAGCGCGGGGTCGAGGAATGAGCAGTTCTTC. Residues: CASSLETSAGSRNEQFF.

This clonotype has at least ten counts. This rearrangement joins TRBV12-3 or TRBV12-4 to TRBJ2-5, with TRBD2 matching over 8 bases. CDR3 length: 13 residues. After removal of 4 bases from V and 7 bases from J, the junction contained 5 bases not matched to a gene. The CDR3 spells CASSSGLERTQYF. The CDR3 DNA sequence: TGTGCCAGCAGTTCGGGACTAGAAAGGACCCAGTACTTC.

This clonotype has a count of ten or more. The chain links TRBV29-1 to TRBJ2-7; D possibly matches TRBD1 or TRBD2 (7 bases each). Germline CDR1 SQVTM, CDR2 ANQGSEA. The V end lost 7 bases, the J end lost 3 bases, and 16 bases lay between the germline ends. The CDR3 is 13 amino acids. The CDR3 reads CSAPTGTNYEQYF. The DNA of the CDR3 is TGCAGCGCCCCGACAGGGACTAACTACGAGCAGTACTTC.

Many counts were recorded for this clonotype. V and J are TRBV20-1 and TRBJ2-1; 15 nucleotides agree with TRBD2. V gave up 5 bases and J gave up 10 bases; unmatched junction bases: 6. Germline assignment: CDR1 DFQATT and CDR2 SNEGSKA (reference sequence). There are 14 residues in the CDR3. This CDR3 is CSAVGLAGGREQFF. The CDR3 region has the DNA TGCAGTGCTGTCGGACTAGCGGGAGGGCGGGAGCAGTTCTTC.

The V and J genes are TRBV20-1 and TRBJ2-7; TRBD2 agrees at 13 bases. The length of the CDR3 is 15 residues. Per the germline V gene, CDR1 is DFQATT and CDR2 is SNEGSKA (reference sequence). Trimming removed 0 bases from V and 7 bases from J; junction bases left unmatched: 6. The CDR3 sequence: CSARDQGLAGREQYF. The CDR3 coding sequence is TGCAGTGCTAGAGATCAGGGACTAGCGGGAAGGGAGCAGTACTTC.

The CDR3 nucleotides read TGCAGTGCTAGAGAAGTAGCGGGAGTTCCGGAAAACATTCAGTACTTC. This encodes CSAREVAGVPENIQYF. The gene calls are TRBV20-1 and TRBJ2-4; 9 positions match TRBD2. After removal of 0 bases from V and 5 bases from J, the junction contained 8 bases not matched to a gene. The CDR3 extends over 16 amino acids. In germline, CDR1 is DFQATT, CDR2 SNEGSKA (reference sequence).

V and J are TRBV9 and TRBJ2-5, with a tentative D call TRBD2 (7 bases). The V gene's germline CDR1 is SGDLS and CDR2 YYNGEE. V was pared by 2 bases and J by 3 bases, with 11 bases between. The CDR3 covers 14 residues. CDR3 sequence: CASSVAGAEETQYF. CDR3 in DNA: TGTGCCAGCAGCGTCGCGGGGGCCGAAGAGACCCAGTACTTC.

V is TRBV19 and J is TRBJ1-1; tentatively, D is TRBD1 (5 bases). CDR1 is LNHDA and CDR2 is SQIVND in the germline V gene (reference sequence). The V gene lost 0 bases and the J gene lost 5 bases, with 16 bases spanning the gap. This CDR3 spans 16 amino acids. The CDR3 loop reads CASSIDKIRRGTEAFF. For the CDR3, the DNA is TGTGCCAGTAGTATAGATAAGATTAGAAGGGGAACTGAAGCTTTCTTT. Together with reference TRBV19 and TRBJ1-1, the CDR3 gives the full variable domain: DGGITQSPKYLFRKEGQNVTLSCEQNLNHDAMYWYRQDPGQGLRLIYYSQIVNDFQKGDIAEGYSVSREKKESFPLTVTSAQKNPTAFYLCASSIDKIRRGTEAFFGQGTRLTVV.

There are a few counts of this clonotype. This chain connects TRBV19 to TRBJ2-3; TRBD2 matches at 7 bases. Germline V CDR1 and CDR2: LNHDA, SQIVND (reference sequence). The J segment lost 1 base and the V segment lost 3 bases, leaving 4 bases of the junction unmatched. The CDR3 is 15 residues long. The CDR3 here is CASSIRAGGTDTQYF. The CDR3 DNA follows: TGTGCCAGTAGTATCAGGGCGGGAGGCACAGATACGCAGTATTTT.

This clonotype was counted many times. This chain connects TRBV19 to TRBJ1-2, with a possible D match to TRBD1 (6 bases). The V and J ends lost 3 bases and 2 bases respectively, with 22 bases between them. The CDR3 is 18 residues long. Germline V gives CDR1 LNHDA, CDR2 SQIVND (reference sequence). Here the CDR3 DNA reads TGTGCCAGTAGTATTGGGGGGACAACGTGGGAGTCAAACTATGGCTACACCTTC. This codes for CASSIGGTTWESNYGYTF.

There are many counts of this clonotype. The chain combines TRBV6-1 with TRBJ1-5; 10 bases match TRBD1. CDR1 MNHNS and CDR2 SASEGT come from the germline V gene. The ends lost 7 bases at V and 2 bases at J; junction bases unmatched: 2. The CDR3 consists of 14 residues. In DNA form, the CDR3 reads TGTGCCAGCACAGGGACAGGGGGCAATCAGCCCCAGCATTTT. Translation gives CASTGTGGNQPQHF.